The sequence of this T cell receptor (beta chain) was determined in a study of T cell clones after liver transplantation. The wider study: Samples came pre-transplant, pre-randomization before withdrawal, and post-randomization after withdrawal ended.

Deletions cut 2 bases from V and 3 bases from J, with 12 bases between. The CDR3 sequence is 15 residues long. From germline, CDR1 is SGHRS and CDR2 YFSETQ. Sorting of unstimulated PBMCs yielded separate CD3+CD4+ and CD3+CD8+ fractions. Method: immunoSEQ multiplex PCR; TCRdb's copy keeps in-frame clones and lacks some. The profile shows 93,000 or so clones, 84% of them singletons. The TCR was taken from a human patient who received a liver transplant. Part of the T cells may come from the graft donor. The specimen was CD4+ T cells from blood, collected about 50 months after liver transplant. The chain recombines TRBV5-1 with TRBJ2-4; possible D gene TRBD1, 5 bases. The CDR3 coding sequence is TGCGCCAGCAGCTTTGGACACGCGGACAAAAACATTCAGTACTTC. Its translation: CASSFGHADKNIQYF.